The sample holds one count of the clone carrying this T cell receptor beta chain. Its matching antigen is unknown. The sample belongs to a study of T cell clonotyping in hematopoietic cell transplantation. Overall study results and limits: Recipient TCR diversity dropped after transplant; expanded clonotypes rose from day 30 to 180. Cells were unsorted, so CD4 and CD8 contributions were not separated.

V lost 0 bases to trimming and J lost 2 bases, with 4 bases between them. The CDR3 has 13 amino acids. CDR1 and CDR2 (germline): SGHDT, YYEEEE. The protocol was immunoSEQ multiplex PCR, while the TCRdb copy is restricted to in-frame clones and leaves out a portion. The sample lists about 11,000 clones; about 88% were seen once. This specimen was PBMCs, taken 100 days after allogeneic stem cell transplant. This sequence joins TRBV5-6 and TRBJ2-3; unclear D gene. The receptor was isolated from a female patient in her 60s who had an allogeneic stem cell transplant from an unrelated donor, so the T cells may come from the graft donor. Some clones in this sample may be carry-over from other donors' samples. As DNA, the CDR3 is TGTGCCAGCAGCTTGGAGCCCACAGATACGCAGTATTTT. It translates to CASSLEPTDTQYF.